This T cell receptor (beta chain) was captured by sequencing in a study of prognosis after radiotherapy for stage I lung cancer. About the study: Approximately 15 cases involved newly diagnosed primary stage I lung tumors, and roughly 5 involved oligometastatic NSCLC subsequent to surgical resection of the primary tumor. SBRT spanned 3 to 5 fractions, reaching a biologically effective dose of at least 100 Gy.

Starting from genomic DNA, TCR beta CDR3 was amplified through two-round multiplex PCR. The use of primers specific to each TRBV and TRBJ gene characterized first-round PCR. MiXCR, run by TCRdb on the multiplex PCR reads, gives a single entry per CDR3 protein. In the table there are roughly 29,000 distinct CDR3 sequences, less than 35% of which are singletons. By share, this clonotype counts as medium-sized. What it binds is not known. Regarding the study as a whole: Unique TCR clone counts went down once patients had stereotactic body radiation therapy, median roughly 9,300 versus 7,200. When patients developed distant metastases, their Shannon entropy after stereotactic body radiation therapy was lower.

The TCR comes from a donor aged 50 or older with non-small cell lung cancer. The sequencing here drew on PBMCs, taken before or after stereotactic body radiation therapy (not recorded which).

CDR3 residues: CASSALAGASYEQYF. As DNA, the CDR3 is TGTGCCAGCTCGGCTTTAGCGGGAGCCTCCTACGAGCAGTACTTC. J is TRBJ2-7 and V is TRBV6-1, with 9 positions matching TRBD2. The V and J ends lost 8 bases and 0 bases, in that order; junction bases with no gene match: 8. CDR3 size: 15 residues. Germline V CDR1 and CDR2: MNHNS, SASEGT.